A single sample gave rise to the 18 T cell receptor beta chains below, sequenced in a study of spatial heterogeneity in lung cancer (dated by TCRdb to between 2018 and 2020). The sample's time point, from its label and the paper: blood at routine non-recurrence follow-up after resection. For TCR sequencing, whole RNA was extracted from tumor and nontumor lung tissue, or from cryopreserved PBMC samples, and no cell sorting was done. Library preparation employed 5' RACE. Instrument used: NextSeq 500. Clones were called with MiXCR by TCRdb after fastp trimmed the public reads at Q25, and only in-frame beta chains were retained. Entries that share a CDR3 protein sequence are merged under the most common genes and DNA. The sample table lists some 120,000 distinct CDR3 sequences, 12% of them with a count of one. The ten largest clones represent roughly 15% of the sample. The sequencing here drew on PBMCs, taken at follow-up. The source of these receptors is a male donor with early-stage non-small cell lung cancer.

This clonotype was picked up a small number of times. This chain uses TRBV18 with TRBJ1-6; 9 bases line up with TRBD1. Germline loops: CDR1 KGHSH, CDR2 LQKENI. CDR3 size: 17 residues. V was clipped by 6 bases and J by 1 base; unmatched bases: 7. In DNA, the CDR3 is TGTGCCAGCTCCCTGACAGGGGGAAAATCCTATAATTCACCCCTCCACTTT. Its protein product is CASSLTGGKSYNSPLHF.

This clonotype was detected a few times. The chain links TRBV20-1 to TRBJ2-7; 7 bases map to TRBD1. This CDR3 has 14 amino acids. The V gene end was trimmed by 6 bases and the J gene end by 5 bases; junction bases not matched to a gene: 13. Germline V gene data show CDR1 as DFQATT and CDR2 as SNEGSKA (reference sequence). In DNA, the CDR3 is TGCAGTGCCCGAGGTGCACAGGGGCGTAACGAGCAGTACTTC. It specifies CSARGAQGRNEQYF.

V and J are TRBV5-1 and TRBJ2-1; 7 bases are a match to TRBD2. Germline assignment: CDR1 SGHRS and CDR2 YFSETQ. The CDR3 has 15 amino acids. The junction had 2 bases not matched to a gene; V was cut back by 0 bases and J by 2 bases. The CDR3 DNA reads TGCGCCAGCAGCTTGGCTCTAGCGGCCTACAATGAGCAGTTCTTC. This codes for CASSLALAAYNEQFF.

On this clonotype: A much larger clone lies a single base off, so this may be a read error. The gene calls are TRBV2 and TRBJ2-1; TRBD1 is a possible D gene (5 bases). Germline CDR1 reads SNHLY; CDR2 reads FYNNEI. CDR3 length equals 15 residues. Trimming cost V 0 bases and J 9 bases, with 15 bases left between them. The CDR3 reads CASSEALGRASEQFF. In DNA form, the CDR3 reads TGTGCCAGCAGTGAAGCGCTTGGCAGGGCCAGTGAGCAGTTCTTC. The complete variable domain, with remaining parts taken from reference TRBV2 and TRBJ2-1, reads EPEVTQTPSHQVTQMGQEVILRCVPISNHLYFYWYRQILGQKVEFLVSFYNNEISEKSEIFDDQFSVERPDGSNFTLKIRSTKLEDSAMYFCASSEALGRASEQFFGPGTRLTVL.

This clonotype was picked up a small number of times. The CDR3 nucleotides are TGTGCCAGCAACTCAGGGACAACCAATGAGCAGTTCTTC. Protein: CASNSGTTNEQFF. The chain couples TRBV9 to TRBJ2-1; TRBD1 might be the D (6 bases). Germline values: CDR1 SGDLS, CDR2 YYNGEE. With 6 bases removed from V and 6 bases from J, the gap between germline ends came to 13 bases. This CDR3 spans 13 amino acids. The complete variable domain, with remaining parts taken from reference TRBV9 and TRBJ2-1, reads DSGVTQTPKHLITATGQRVTLRCSPRSGDLSVYWYQQSLDQGLQFLIQYYNGEERAKGNILERFSAQQFPDLHSELNLSSLELGDSALYFCASNSGTTNEQFFGPGTRLTVL.

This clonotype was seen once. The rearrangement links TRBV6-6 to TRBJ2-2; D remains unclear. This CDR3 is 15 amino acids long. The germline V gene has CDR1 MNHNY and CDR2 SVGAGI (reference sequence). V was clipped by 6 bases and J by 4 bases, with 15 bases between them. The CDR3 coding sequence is TGTGCCAGCAGCCTCAACTTACAAGCCACCGGGGAGCTGTTTTTT. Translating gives CASSLNLQATGELFF.

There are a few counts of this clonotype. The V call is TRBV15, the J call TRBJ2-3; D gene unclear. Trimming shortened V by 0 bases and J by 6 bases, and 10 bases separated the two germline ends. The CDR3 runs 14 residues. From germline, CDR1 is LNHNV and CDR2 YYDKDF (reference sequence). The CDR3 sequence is CATSRDQASDTQYF. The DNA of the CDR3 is TGTGCCACCAGCAGAGATCAAGCTTCGGATACGCAGTATTTT.

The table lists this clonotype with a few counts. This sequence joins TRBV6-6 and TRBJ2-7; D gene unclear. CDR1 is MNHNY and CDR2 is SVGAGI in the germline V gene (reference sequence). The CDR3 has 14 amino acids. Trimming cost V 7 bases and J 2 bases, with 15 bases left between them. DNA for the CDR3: TGTGCCAGCACCCATCTACGGTACCCCTACGAGCAGTACTTC. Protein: CASTHLRYPYEQYF.

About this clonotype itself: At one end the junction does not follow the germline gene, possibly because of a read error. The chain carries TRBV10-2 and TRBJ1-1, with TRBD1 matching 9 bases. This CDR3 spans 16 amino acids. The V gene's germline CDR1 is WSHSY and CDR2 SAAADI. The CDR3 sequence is CASYDRGITMNTEAFF. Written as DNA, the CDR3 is TGCGCCAGCTATGACAGGGGGATAACCATGAACACTGAAGCCTTCTTT.

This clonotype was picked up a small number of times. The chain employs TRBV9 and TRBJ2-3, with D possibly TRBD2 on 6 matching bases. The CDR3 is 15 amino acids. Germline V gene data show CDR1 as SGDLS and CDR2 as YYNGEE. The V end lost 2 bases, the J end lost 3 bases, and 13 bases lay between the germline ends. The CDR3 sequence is CASSVGLGRTDTQYF. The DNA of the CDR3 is TGTGCCAGCAGCGTGGGACTCGGGAGAACAGATACGCAGTATTTT. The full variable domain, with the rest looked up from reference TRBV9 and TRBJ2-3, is DSGVTQTPKHLITATGQRVTLRCSPRSGDLSVYWYQQSLDQGLQFLIQYYNGEERAKGNILERFSAQQFPDLHSELNLSSLELGDSALYFCASSVGLGRTDTQYFGPGTRLTVL.

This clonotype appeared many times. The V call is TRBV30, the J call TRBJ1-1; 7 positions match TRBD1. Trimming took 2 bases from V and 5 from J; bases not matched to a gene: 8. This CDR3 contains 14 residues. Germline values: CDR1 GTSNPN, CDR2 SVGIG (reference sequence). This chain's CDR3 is CAWSSYRGRTEAFF. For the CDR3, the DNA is TGTGCCTGGAGTTCCTACAGGGGACGGACTGAAGCTTTCTTT. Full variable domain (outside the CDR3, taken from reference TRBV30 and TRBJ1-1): SQTIHQWPATLVQPVGSPLSLECTVEGTSNPNLYWYRQAAGRGLQLLFYSVGIGQISSEVPQNLSASRPQDRQFILSSKKLLLSDSGFYLCAWSSYRGRTEAFFGQGTRLTVV.

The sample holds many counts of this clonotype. CDR3 sequence: CASSQAGQGGTEAFF. Written as DNA, the CDR3 is TGTGCCAGCAGCCAGGCCGGACAGGGGGGTACTGAAGCTTTCTTT. The chain combines TRBV4-2 with TRBJ1-1; 10 bases agree with TRBD1. The CDR3 has 15 residues. Germline loops: CDR1 LGHNA, CDR2 YNFKEQ. Trimming removed 3 bases from V and 5 bases from J; junction bases left unmatched: 6.

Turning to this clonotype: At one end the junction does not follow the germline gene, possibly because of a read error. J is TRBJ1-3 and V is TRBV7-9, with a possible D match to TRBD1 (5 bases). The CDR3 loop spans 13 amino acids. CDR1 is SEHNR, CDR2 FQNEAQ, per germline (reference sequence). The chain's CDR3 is CASSLRGLGPFNF. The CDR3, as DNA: TGTGCCAGCAGCTTAAGGGGTTTGGGGCCGTTTAATTTT.

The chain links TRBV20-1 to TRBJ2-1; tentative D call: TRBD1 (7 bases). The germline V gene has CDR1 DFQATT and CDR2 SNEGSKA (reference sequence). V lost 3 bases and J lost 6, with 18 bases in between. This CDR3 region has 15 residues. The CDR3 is CSASQGGKGSNEQFF. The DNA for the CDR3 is TGCAGTGCTAGTCAGGGGGGTAAGGGTAGCAATGAGCAGTTCTTC.

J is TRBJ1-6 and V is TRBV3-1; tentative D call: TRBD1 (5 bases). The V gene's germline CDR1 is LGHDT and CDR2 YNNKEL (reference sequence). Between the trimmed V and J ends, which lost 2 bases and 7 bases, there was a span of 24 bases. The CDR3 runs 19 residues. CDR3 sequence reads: CASSQLHGRGERKNSPLHF. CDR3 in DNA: TGTGCCAGCAGCCAACTTCACGGGCGGGGCGAGCGGAAGAATTCACCCCTCCACTTT.

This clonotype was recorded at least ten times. The CDR3 region is CASSLGSAGTGELFF. The DNA for the CDR3 is TGCGCCAGCAGCCTGGGGTCAGCGGGGACCGGGGAGCTGTTTTTT. V gene TRBV5-1 combines with J gene TRBJ2-2, with TRBD2 identical over 7 bases. Trimming cost V 4 bases and J 5 bases; bases outside gene matches: 8. This CDR3 has 15 residues. Per germline, CDR1 SGHRS and CDR2 YFSETQ.

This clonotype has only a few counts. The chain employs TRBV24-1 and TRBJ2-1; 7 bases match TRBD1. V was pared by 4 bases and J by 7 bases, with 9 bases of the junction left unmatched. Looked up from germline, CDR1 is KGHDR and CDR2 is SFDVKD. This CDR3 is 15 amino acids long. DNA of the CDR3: TGTGCCACCAGTGACCGGGGCAGGGGGAGTAATGAGCAGTTCTTC. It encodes CATSDRGRGSNEQFF.

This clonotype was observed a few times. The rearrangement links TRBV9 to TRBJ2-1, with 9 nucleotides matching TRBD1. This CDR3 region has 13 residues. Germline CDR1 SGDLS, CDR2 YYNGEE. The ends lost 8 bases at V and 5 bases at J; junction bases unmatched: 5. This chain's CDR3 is CASTGGLNNEQFF. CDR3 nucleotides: TGTGCCAGTACAGGGGGCCTAAACAATGAGCAGTTCTTC.